These 6 T cell receptor beta chains originate from one sample sequenced in a study of cytomegalovirus exposure and HLA in healthy donors (TCRdb year 2017). The receptor library was made with the immunoSEQ multiplex PCR assay. The multiplex PCR relied on a mix of 60 forward primers for TCR Vbeta segments and 13 reverse primers for TCR Jbeta segments. This immuneACCESS table, as held by TCRdb, lists in-frame sequences with V and J called but not all clones. Of the missing ones, under half trace to an unresolved V gene in checked studies; the others have no known cause. This sample has some 130,000 clones in its table, and roughly four fifths of those were observed once. The ten largest clones add up to 5% to 7% of the sample. Sequencing was carried out using PBMCs. These TCRs come from a woman aged 40 to 49 in good health and CMV-seropositive.

V gene TRBV5-6 combines with J gene TRBJ1-1, with no clear D. Germline CDR1 SGHDT, CDR2 YYEEEE. Trimming took off 2 bases at V and 1 base at J, with 6 bases between the two ends. This CDR3 is 13 amino acids long. The CDR3 is CASSFSGNTEAFF. The DNA for the CDR3 is TGTGCCAGCAGCTTTTCAGGGAACACTGAAGCTTTCTTT.

V usage is TRBV10-3 and J usage is TRBJ2-5, with a weak D call TRBD2 (6 bases). V was pared by 9 bases and J by 1 base, with 9 bases between. The germline V gene has CDR1 ENHRY and CDR2 SYGVKD. The CDR3 is made up of 12 amino acids. Here the CDR3 reads CAIPGLQETQYF. The CDR3 DNA is TGTGCCATACCGGGACTCCAAGAGACCCAGTACTTC.

V gene TRBV9 combines with J gene TRBJ2-1; 13 nucleotides align to TRBD2. Germline V gene sequence: CDR1 SGDLS, CDR2 YYNGEE. With V trimmed by 1 base and J by 7 bases, 11 bases remained unmatched. This CDR3 has 18 amino acids. Here the CDR3 DNA reads TGTGCCAGCAGCGTAAGGGGTCTCACTAGCGGGGGGGCAAATGAGCAGTTCTTC. It specifies CASSVRGLTSGGANEQFF.

This rearrangement joins TRBV10-3 to TRBJ1-1, with D perhaps TRBD1 (6 bases). Trimming removed 11 bases at V and 4 bases at J, with 17 bases between. This CDR3 comprises 13 residues. CDR1 is ENHRY and CDR2 is SYGVKD in the germline V gene. CDR3 in amino acids: CASAGGGVTEAFF. The DNA of the CDR3 is TGTGCCTCGGCGGGAGGGGGTGTCACTGAAGCTTTCTTT.

This clone came up once. The CDR3 loop reads CASSLGLGTSTDTQYF. The CDR3 DNA follows: TGTGCCAGCAGTTTAGGTCTAGGTACTAGCACAGATACGCAGTATTTT. The chain has TRBV28 and TRBJ2-3, with unresolved D. V lost 2 bases, J lost 0 bases, and 12 bases lay in between. The V gene's germline CDR1 is MDHEN and CDR2 SYDVKM. The CDR3 runs to 16 residues.

This chain joins TRBV9 and TRBJ2-3; 7 nucleotides align to TRBD1. With V trimmed by 2 bases and J by 6 bases, 3 bases remained unmatched. The CDR3 is made up of 13 amino acids. CDR1 is SGDLS and CDR2 is YYNGEE in the germline V gene. The CDR3 DNA follows: TGTGCCAGCAGCGTCCAGACAGGGGATACGCAGTATTTT. Its protein is CASSVQTGDTQYF.